This TCR beta chain was identified during a study of Graves' ophthalmopathy and Graves' hyperthyroidism. General observations from the study: Most clonotypes expanded in thyroid above 0.001 frequency were present in blood too.

Many counts were recorded for this clonotype. What it binds is unknown. J gave up 4 bases and V 3 bases, and 7 bases lay outside the gene matches. This CDR3 is 15 amino acids long. The germline V gene encodes CDR1 SGDLS and CDR2 YYNGEE. Using RNA transcripts, the TCR beta CDR3 regions were amplified. Scientists carried out first-round RT-PCR using HTBI primers and then a second-round multiplex PCR. One entry per CDR3 protein, called by TCRdb with MiXCR from the multiplex PCR reads. Of around 400,000 distinct CDR3 sequences in the sample, about a sixth are singletons; the top ten hold 1.5% to 2%. This sequence was found in a woman aged 18-29 years with Graves' ophthalmopathy. Sequenced material: peripheral blood. This chain connects TRBV9 to TRBJ2-7; 10 nucleotides match TRBD1. Written as DNA, the CDR3 is TGTGCCAGCAGCGGACGGGACAGGGGAGGATACGAGCAGTACTTC. As protein: CASSGRDRGGYEQYF.